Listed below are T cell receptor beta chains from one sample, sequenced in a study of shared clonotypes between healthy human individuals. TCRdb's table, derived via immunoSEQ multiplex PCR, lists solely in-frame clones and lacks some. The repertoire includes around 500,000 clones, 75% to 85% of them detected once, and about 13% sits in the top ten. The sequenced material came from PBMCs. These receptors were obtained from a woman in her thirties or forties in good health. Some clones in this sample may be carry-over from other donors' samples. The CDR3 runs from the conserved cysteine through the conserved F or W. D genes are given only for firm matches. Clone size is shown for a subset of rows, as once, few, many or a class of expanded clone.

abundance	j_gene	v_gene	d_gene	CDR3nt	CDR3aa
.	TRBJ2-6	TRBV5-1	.	TGCGCCAGCAGCTTGTCACAGCTCTCTGGGGCCAACGTCCTGACTTTC	CASSLSQLSGANVLTF
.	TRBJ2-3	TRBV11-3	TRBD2	TGTGCCAGCAGCTTAGGGCTAGCGGGAGTACGTGACACGCAGTATTTT	CASSLGLAGVRDTQYF
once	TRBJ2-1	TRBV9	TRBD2	TGTGCCAGCAGCTCCGGGACTAGCGGCAATGAGCAGTTCTTC	CASSSGTSGNEQFF
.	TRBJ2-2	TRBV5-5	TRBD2	TGTGCCAGCAGTTGGACTAGCGGGAGTTCGGTGACCGGGGAGCTGTTTTTT	CASSWTSGSSVTGELFF
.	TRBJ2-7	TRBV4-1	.	TGCGCCAGCAGCCAACCCTCCCGGACGGCCGAGACCTACTTC	CASSQPSRTAETYF
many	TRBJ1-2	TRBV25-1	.	TGTGCCACCTCTTACGACAACTATGGCTACACCTTC	CATSYDNYGYTF
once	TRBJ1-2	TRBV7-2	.	TGTGCCAGCAGCGCACAGGGATGGGGCTACTATGGCTACACCTTC	CASSAQGWGYYGYTF
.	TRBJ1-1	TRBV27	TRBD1	TGTGCCAGCAGTACACAATGGACAGGGAACACTGAAGCTTTCTTT	CASSTQWTGNTEAFF
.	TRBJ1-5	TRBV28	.	TGTGCCAGCACCCCCCGCAGGGATCAGCCCCAGCATTTT	CASTPRRDQPQHF
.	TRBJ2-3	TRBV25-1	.	TGTGCCAGCAGCAGCACCCCGGCACTTCCCGATACGCAGTATTTT	CASSSTPALPDTQYF
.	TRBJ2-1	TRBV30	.	TGTGCCTGGAGCCCTAAAAATTACAATGAGCAGTTCTTC	CAWSPKNYNEQFF
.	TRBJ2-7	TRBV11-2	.	TGTGCCAGCAGCCCCACGAGGGGCTCCTACGAGCAGTACTTC	CASSPTRGSYEQYF
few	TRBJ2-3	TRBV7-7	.	TGTGCCAGCAGCTTAGCCCTTACAGATACGCAGTATTTT	CASSLALTDTQYF
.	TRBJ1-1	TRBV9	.	TGTGCCAGCAGCGTAGCGGCCGGTACTGAAGCTTTCTTT	CASSVAAGTEAFF
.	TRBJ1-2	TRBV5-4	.	TGTGCCAGCAGCTTGGACAGGCCGGAATATGGCTACACCTTC	CASSLDRPEYGYTF
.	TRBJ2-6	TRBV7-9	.	TGTGCCAGCAGCTCCAGCGGGTCTGGGGCCAACGTCCTGACTTTC	CASSSSGSGANVLTF
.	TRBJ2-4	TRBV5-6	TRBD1	TGTGCCAGCAGCGGAGGACAGGGGGTCAAAAACATTCAGTACTTC	CASSGGQGVKNIQYF
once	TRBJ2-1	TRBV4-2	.	TGTGCCAGCAGCCAAGATCTGGATTACCCTGGGAATGAGCAGTTCTTC	CASSQDLDYPGNEQFF
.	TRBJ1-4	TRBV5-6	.	TGTGCCAGCAGCCTGCGACGGGACCTTGCAACTAATGAAAAACTGTTTTTT	CASSLRRDLATNEKLFF
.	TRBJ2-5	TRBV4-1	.	TGCGCCAGCAGCCACGACGTGACCCAGGGGGAGACCCAGTACTTC	CASSHDVTQGETQYF
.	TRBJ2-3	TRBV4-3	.	TGCGCCAGCAGCCAAGATGTTTGGGCCGGGGACACAGATACGCAGTATTTT	CASSQDVWAGDTDTQYF
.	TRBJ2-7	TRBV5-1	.	TGCGCCAGCAGCTTGCCGTCCTACGAGCAGTACTTC	CASSLPSYEQYF
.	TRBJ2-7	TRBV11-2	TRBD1	TGTGCCAGCAGCTTAGGCGGACAGGCGGACGAGCAGTACTTC	CASSLGGQADEQYF
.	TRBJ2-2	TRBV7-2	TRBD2	TGTGCCAGCAGTCTAGCGGCGAACACCGGGGAGCTGTTTTTT	CASSLAANTGELFF
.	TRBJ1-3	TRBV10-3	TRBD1	TGTGCCATCAGCGGGACAGGGCCCTCTGGAAACACCATATATTTT	CAISGTGPSGNTIYF
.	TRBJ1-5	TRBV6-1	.	TGTGCCAGCAGTGAAGACTTCCGGGCGGGTCAGCCCCAGCATTTT	CASSEDFRAGQPQHF
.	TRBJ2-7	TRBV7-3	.	TGTGCCAGCAGCTTAGGCAGAGGAGCGAACTACGAGCAGTACTTC	CASSLGRGANYEQYF
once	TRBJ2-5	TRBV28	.	TGTGCCAGCAGGCGCCGCGGCAGGGGATACGAGACCCAGTACTTC	CASRRRGRGYETQYF
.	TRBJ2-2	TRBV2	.	TGTGCCAGCAGTGATCAGGACACCGGGGAGCTGTTTTTT	CASSDQDTGELFF
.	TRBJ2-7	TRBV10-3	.	TGTGCCATCGGCCCAGGGCCTGGCTACGAGCAGTACTTC	CAIGPGPGYEQYF
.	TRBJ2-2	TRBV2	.	TGTGCCAGCAGGGGAGCTCCCGGGGAGCTGTTTTTT	CASRGAPGELFF
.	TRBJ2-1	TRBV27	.	TGTGCCAGCAGTTTGAGGGCCGCCTACAATGAGCAGTTCTTC	CASSLRAAYNEQFF